The sequence of this T cell receptor (beta chain) was determined in a study of Ad26.COV2.S vaccination and SARS-CoV-2 variants. Study background: Ad26.COV2.S given intramuscularly, once or twice 56 days apart.

Germline CDR1 is SGHTA and CDR2 is FQGNSA. The CDR3 is 13 residues long. V was shortened by 5 bases and J by 8 bases, with 13 bases between the two germline ends. The assay was immunoSEQ multiplex PCR, and TCRdb's table has in-frame clones only and misses some. The table has fewer than 400,000 clones, 80% to 90% seen once. Treatment described: over 15 received Ad26.COV2.S at low or high dose, single or two shots; 5 received placebo; per-sample allocation not given. The study sampled participants on day 63 after the first vaccine or placebo injection. The TCR comes from a person aged 18 to 65 who received the Ad26.COV2.S COVID-19 vaccine or a placebo. V and J are TRBV7-2 and TRBJ2-1; no clear D gene. The sequenced sample was peripheral blood, obtained in a trial of Ad26.COV2.S vaccine versus placebo. CDR3 protein: CASSLRPSDEQFF. The CDR3 region has the DNA TGTGCCAGCAGCCTTAGACCCTCTGATGAGCAGTTCTTC.